This T cell receptor (beta chain) is drawn from a study of cytomegalovirus exposure and HLA in healthy donors. PCR employed 60 Vbeta and 13 Jbeta primers. Per the study methods: Some 80 million unique TCR beta chains, roughly 12 million shared, were counted in a later analysis. Profiled with immunoSEQ multiplex PCR; TCRdb holds only in-frame clones, not every one. The V and J calls and clone size are taken from that table; D and trimming were inferred from the DNA. The table lists around 100,000 clones. As regards this clone: What it recognizes is unknown.

The study, taken as a whole, reports: Most TCRs appeared rarely, but some public TCRs recurred in many donors. The study reported that TCR beta sequences accurately predicted HLA-A and HLA-B alleles in most subjects.

This CDR3 has 13 residues. With 8 bases removed from V and 6 bases from J, the gap between germline ends came to 17 bases. In germline, CDR1 is SNHLY, CDR2 FYNNEI. The sample taken for sequencing was PBMCs. The source is a man aged 35 to 55 in good health and CMV-seropositive. This sequence joins TRBV2 and TRBJ2-7, with D possibly TRBD2 on 5 matching bases. The CDR3 sequence is CASFTSLFLEQYF. CDR3 sequence (DNA): TGTGCCAGCTTCACTAGTCTTTTTCTCGAGCAGTACTTC.